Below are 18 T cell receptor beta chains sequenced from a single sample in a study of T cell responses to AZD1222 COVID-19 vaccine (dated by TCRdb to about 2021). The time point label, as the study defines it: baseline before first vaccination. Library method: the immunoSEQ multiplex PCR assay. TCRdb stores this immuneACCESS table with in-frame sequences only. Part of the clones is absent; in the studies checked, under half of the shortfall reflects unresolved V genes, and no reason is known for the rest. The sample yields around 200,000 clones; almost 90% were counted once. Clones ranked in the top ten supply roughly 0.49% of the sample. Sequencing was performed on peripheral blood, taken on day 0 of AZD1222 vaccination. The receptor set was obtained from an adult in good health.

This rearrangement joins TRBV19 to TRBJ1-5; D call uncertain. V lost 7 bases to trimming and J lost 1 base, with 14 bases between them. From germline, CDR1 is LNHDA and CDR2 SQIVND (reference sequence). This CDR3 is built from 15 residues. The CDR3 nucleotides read TGTGCCAGTATCCATGGCCGTGGGAGCAATCAGCCCCAGCATTTT. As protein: CASIHGRGSNQPQHF.

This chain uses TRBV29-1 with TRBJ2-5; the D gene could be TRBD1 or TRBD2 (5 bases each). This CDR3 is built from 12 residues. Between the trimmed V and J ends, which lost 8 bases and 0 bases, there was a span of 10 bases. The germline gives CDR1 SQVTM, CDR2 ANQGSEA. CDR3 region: CSTLGDQETQYF. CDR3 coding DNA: TGCAGCACATTGGGGGACCAAGAGACCCAGTACTTC.

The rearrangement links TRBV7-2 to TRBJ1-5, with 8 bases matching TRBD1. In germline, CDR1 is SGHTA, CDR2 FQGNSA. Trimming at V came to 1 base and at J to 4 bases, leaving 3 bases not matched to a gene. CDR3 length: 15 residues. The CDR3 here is CASSLVGTGNQPQHF. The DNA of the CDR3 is TGTGCCAGCAGCTTAGTAGGGACAGGTAATCAGCCCCAGCATTTT. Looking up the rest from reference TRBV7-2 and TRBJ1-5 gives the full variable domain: GAGVSQSPSNKVTEKGKDVELRCDPISGHTALYWYRQSLGQGLEFLIYFQGNSAPDKSGLPSDRFSAERTGGSVSTLTIQRTQQEDSAVYLCASSLVGTGNQPQHFGDGTRLSIL.

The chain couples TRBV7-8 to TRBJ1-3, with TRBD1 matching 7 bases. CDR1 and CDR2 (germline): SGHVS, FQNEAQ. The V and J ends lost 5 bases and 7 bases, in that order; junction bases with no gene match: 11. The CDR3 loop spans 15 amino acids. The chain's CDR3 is CASSDQGGASNTIYF. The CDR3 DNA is TGTGCCAGCAGCGACCAGGGGGGGGCAAGCAACACCATATATTTT.

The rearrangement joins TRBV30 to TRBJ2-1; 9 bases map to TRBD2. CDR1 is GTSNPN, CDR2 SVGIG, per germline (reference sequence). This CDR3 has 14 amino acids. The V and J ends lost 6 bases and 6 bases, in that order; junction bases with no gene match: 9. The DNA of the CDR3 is TGTGCCTGCCCCGGGGCTAGCGGGGTCAATGAGCAGTTCTTC. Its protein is CACPGASGVNEQFF. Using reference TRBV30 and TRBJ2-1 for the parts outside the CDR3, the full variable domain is SQTIHQWPATLVQPVGSPLSLECTVEGTSNPNLYWYRQAAGRGLQLLFYSVGIGQISSEVPQNLSASRPQDRQFILSSKKLLLSDSGFYLCACPGASGVNEQFFGPGTRLTVL.

The CDR3 loop reads CAWSVQGRNTIYF. As DNA, the CDR3 is TGTGCCTGGAGTGTCCAGGGTAGGAACACCATATATTTT. The chain links TRBV30 to TRBJ1-3; D might be TRBD1 (5 bases). V lost 0 bases and J 7 bases, leaving 10 bases between the germline ends. CDR3 length: 13 residues. CDR1 and CDR2 from the germline V gene are GTSNPN and SVGIG (reference sequence).

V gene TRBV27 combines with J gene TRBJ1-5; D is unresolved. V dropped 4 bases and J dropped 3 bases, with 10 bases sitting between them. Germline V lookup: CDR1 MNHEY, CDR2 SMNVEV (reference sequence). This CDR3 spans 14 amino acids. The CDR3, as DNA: TGTGCCAGCAGTTCGTGGGGAGACAATCAGCCCCAGCATTTT. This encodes CASSSWGDNQPQHF.

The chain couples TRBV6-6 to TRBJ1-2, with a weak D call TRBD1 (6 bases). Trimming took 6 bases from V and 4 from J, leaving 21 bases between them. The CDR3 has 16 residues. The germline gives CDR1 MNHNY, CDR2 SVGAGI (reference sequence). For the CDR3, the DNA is TGTGCCAGCAGCCAACCCATGGGGGCGCGGGGCTATGGCTACACCTTC. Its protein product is CASSQPMGARGYGYTF.

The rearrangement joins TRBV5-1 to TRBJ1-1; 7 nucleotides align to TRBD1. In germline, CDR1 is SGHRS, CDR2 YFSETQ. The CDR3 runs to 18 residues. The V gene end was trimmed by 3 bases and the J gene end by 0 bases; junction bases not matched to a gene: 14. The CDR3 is CASSSFSGQILMNTEAFF. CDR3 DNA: TGCGCCAGCAGCTCGTTCTCGGGACAGATTTTAATGAACACTGAAGCTTTCTTT.

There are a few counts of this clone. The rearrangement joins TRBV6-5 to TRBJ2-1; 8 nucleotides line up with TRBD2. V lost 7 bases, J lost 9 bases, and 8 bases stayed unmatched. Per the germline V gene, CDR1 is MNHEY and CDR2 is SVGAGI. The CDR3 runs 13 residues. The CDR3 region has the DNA TGTGCCAGCAAACCGGGACTAGATCTTGAGCAGTTCTTC. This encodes CASKPGLDLEQFF.

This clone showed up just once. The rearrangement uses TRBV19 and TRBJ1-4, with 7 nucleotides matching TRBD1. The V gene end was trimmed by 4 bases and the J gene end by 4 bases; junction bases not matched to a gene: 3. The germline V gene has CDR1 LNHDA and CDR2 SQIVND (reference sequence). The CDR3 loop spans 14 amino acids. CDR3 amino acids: CASSSQGVNEKLFF. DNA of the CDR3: TGTGCCAGTAGTAGTCAGGGGGTTAATGAAAAACTGTTTTTT.

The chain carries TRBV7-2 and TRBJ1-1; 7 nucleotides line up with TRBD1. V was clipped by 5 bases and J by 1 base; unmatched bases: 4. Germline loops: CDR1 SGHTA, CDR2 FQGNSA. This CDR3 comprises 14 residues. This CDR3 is CASSMGQPNTEAFF. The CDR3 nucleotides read TGTGCCAGCAGCATGGGACAGCCGAACACTGAAGCTTTCTTT.

CDR3 region: CASSLQGASKNIQYF. In nucleotides, the CDR3 is TGCGCCAGCAGCTTACAGGGGGCGTCCAAAAACATTCAGTACTTC. J is TRBJ2-4 and V is TRBV5-1, with TRBD1 matching over 9 bases. The germline V gene has CDR1 SGHRS and CDR2 YFSETQ. The ends lost 2 bases at V and 2 bases at J; junction bases unmatched: 2. The CDR3 contains 15 residues.

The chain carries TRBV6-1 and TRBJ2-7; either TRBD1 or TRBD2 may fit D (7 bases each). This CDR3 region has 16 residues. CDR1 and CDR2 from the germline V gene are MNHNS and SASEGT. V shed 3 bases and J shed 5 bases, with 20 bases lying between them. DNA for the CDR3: TGTGCCAGCAGTGAGGTCATGGGCAGGGGGAGGGACGAGCAGTACTTC. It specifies CASSEVMGRGRDEQYF.

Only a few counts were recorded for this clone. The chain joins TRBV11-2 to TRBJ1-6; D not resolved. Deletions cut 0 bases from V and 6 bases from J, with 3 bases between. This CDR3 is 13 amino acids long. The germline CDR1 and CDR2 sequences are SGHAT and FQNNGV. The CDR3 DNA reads TGTGCCAGCAGCTTAGAACCTAATTCACCCCTCCACTTT. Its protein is CASSLEPNSPLHF. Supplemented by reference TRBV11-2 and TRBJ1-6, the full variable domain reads EAGVAQSPRYKIIEKRQSVAFWCNPISGHATLYWYQQILGQGPKLLIQFQNNGVVDDSQLPKDRFSAERLKGVDSTLKIQPAKLEDSAVYLCASSLEPNSPLHFGNGTRLTVT.

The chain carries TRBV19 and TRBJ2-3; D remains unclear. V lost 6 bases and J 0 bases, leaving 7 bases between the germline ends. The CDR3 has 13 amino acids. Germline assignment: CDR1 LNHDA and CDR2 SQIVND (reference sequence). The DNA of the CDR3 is TGTGCCAGTAGGCTAGGGAGCACAGATACGCAGTATTTT. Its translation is CASRLGSTDTQYF.

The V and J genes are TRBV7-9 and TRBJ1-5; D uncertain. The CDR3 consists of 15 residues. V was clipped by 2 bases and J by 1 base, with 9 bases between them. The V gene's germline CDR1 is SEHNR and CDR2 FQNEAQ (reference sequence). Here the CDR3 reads CASSLPGMSNQPQHF. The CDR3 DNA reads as TGTGCCAGCAGCTTACCGGGGATGAGCAATCAGCCCCAGCATTTT.

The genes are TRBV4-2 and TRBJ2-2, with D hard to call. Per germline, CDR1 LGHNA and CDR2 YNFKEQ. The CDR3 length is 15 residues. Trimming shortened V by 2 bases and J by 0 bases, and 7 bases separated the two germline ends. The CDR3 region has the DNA TGTGCCAGCAGCCAAACTACAGCGAACACCGGGGAGCTGTTTTTT. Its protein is CASSQTTANTGELFF.